This T cell receptor beta chain was captured by sequencing in a study of CD8 T cells in ankylosing spondylitis. Study-wide results and caveats: Seemingly distinctive of ankylosing spondylitis blood was a TCR beta motif formed by eight highly homologous variants. Clones that were linked to disease were CD8+ and were relatively rare in peripheral blood.

This clonotype was seen a handful of times. Its cognate antigen is unknown. Library preparation for TCR beta used quantitative 5'-RACE with molecular barcodes. MiXCR, run by TCRdb on the 5' RACE reads, gives a single entry per CDR3 protein. The sample holds about 700,000 distinct CDR3 sequences, around 17% seen once. The CDR3 loop spans 15 amino acids. CDR1 is ENHRY, CDR2 SYGVKD, per germline. V lost 0 bases to trimming and J lost 1 base, with 10 bases between them. The gene calls are TRBV10-3 and TRBJ2-7, with TRBD1 as a possible D gene (6 bases). Material: blood, either unsorted or a sorted T cell fraction (not recorded which). The receptor comes from a male donor with ankylosing spondylitis. The CDR3 nucleotides read TGTGCCATCAGTGAGTCCCGGCAGGGGTCCTACGAGCAGTACTTC. Protein sequence: CAISESRQGSYEQYF.